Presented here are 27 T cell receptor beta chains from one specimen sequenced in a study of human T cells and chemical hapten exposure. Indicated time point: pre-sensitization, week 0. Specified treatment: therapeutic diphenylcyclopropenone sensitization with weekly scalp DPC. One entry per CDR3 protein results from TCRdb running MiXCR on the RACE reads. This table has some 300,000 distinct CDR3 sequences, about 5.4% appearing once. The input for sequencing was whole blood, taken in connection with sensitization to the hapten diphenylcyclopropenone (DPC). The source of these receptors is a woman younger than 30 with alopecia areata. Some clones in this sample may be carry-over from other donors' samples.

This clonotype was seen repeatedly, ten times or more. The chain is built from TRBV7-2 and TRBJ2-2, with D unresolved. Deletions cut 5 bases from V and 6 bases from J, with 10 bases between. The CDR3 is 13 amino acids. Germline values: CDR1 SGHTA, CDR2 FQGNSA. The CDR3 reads CASSVGMAGELFF. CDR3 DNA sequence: TGTGCCAGCAGCGTAGGGATGGCCGGGGAGCTGTTTTTT.

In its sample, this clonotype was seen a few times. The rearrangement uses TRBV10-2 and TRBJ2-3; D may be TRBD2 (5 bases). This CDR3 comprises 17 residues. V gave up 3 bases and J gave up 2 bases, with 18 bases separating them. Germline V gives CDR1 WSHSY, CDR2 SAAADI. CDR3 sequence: CASSDDEAFGVTDTQYF. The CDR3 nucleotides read TGCGCCAGCAGTGACGACGAGGCATTCGGGGTCACAGATACGCAGTATTTT.

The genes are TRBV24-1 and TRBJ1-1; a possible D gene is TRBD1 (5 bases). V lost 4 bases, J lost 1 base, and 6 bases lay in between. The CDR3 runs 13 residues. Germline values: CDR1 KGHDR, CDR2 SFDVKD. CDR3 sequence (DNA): TGTGCCACCAGTGAGGGGCAGAACACTGAAGCTTTCTTT. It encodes CATSEGQNTEAFF.

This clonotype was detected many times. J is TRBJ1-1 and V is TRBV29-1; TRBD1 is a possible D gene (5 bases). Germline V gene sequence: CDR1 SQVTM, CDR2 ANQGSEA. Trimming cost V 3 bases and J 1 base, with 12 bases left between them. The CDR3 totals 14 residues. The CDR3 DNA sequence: TGCAGCGTTGATCGTTCAGGGAGGAACACTGAAGCTTTCTTT. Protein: CSVDRSGRNTEAFF.

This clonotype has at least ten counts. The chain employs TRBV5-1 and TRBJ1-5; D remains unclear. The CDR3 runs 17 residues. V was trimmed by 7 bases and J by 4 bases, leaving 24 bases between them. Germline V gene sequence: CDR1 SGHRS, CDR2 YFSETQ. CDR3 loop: CASPKGVPGLVNQPQHF. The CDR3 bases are TGCGCCAGCCCAAAGGGTGTTCCGGGCCTTGTTAATCAGCCCCAGCATTTT.

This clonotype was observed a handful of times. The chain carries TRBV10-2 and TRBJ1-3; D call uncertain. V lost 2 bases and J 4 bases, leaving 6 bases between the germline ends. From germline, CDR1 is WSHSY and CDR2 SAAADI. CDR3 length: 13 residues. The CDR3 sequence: CASSEGAGNTIYF. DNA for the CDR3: TGCGCCAGCAGTGAGGGAGCCGGAAACACCATATATTTT.

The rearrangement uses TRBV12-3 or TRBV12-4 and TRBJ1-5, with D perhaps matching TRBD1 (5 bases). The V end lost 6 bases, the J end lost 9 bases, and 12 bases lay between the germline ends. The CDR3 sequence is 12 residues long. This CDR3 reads CASRGRGRPQHF. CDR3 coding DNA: TGTGCCAGCAGGGGGCGAGGCCGGCCCCAGCATTTT.

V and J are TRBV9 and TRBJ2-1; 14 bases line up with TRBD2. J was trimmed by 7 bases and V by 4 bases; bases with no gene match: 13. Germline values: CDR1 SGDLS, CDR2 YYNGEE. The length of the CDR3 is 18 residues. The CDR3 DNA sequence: TGTGCCAGCAGCCCGAGACTAGCGGGGGGGCTTTATGAAAATGAGCAGTTCTTC. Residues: CASSPRLAGGLYENEQFF.

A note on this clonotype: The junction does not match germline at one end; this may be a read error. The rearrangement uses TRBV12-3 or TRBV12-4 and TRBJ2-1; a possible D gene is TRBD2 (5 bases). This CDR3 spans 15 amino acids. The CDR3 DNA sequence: TGTGCCAGCGGTTTAGACGGGAAGTCGAACAATGAGCAGTTCTTC. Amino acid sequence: CASGLDGKSNNEQFF.

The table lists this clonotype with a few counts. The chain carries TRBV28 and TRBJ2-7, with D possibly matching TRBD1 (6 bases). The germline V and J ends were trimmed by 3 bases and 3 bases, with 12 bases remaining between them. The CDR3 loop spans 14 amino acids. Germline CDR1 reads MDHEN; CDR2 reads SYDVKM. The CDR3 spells CASSFEGGSYEQYF. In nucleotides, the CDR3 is TGTGCCAGCAGTTTTGAAGGGGGTAGCTACGAGCAGTACTTC.

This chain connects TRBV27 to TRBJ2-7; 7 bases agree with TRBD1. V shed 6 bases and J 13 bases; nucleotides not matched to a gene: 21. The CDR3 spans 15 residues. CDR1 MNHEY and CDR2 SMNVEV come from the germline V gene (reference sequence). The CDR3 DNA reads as TGTGCCAGCAGCCCCCCGGGACAGATCTTCGCTCGTATATACTTC. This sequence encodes CASSPPGQIFARIYF.

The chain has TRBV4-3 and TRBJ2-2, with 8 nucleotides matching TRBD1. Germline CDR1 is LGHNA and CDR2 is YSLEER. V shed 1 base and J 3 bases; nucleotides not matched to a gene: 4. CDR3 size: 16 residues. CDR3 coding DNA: TGCGCCAGCAGCCAAGGTACAGGGGGATACACCGGGGAGCTGTTTTTT. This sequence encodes CASSQGTGGYTGELFF.

CDR3 nucleotide sequence: TGTGCCAGCAATCGGGACACAGGGACCCAGTACTTC. Translation: CASNRDTGTQYF. This rearrangement joins TRBV6-5 to TRBJ2-5, with D perhaps matching TRBD1 (6 bases). Germline values: CDR1 MNHEY, CDR2 SVGAGI. V shed 7 bases and J shed 7 bases, with 13 bases lying between them. The CDR3 is made up of 12 amino acids.

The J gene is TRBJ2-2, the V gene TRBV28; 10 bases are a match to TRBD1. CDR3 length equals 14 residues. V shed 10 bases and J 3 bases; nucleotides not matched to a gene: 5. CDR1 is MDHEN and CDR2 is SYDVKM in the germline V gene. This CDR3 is CATRQGAYTGELFF. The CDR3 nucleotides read TGTGCCACCAGACAGGGGGCATACACCGGGGAGCTGTTTTTT.

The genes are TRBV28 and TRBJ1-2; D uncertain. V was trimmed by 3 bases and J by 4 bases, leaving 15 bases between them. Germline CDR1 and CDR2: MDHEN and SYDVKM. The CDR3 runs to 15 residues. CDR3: CASSFVQRKTYGYTF. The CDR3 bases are TGTGCCAGCAGTTTCGTGCAGCGCAAGACCTATGGCTACACCTTC.

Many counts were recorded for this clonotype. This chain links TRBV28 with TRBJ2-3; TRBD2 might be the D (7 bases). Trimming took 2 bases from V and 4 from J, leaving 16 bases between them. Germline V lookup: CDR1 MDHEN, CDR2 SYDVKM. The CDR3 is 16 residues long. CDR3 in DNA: TGTGCCAGCAGTTTAAGGGGGGGCCTAGAAGCAGATACGCAGTATTTT. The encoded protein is CASSLRGGLEADTQYF.

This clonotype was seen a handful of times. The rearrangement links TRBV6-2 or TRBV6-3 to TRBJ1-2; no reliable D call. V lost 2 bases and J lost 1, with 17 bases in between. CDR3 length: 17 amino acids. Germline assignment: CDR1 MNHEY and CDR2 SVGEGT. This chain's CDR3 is CASSYAAAFNINYGYTF. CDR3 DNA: TGTGCCAGCAGTTACGCGGCAGCCTTCAACATTAACTATGGCTACACCTTC.

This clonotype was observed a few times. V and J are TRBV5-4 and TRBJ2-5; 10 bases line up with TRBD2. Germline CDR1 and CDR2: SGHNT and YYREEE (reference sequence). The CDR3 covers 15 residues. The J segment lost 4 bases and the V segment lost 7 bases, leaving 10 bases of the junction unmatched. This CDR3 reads CASGSGGAGRETQYF. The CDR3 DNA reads TGTGCCAGCGGAAGCGGGGGGGCTGGTCGAGAGACCCAGTACTTC. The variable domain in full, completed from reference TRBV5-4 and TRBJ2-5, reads ETGVTQSPTHLIKTRGQQVTLRCSSQSGHNTVSWYQQALGQGPQFIFQYYREEENGRGNFPPRFSGLQFPNYSSELNVNALELDDSALYLCASGSGGAGRETQYFGPGTRLLVL.

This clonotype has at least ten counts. DNA of the CDR3: TGTGCCAGCAGCCAAGTGCCGGGGGAACCAGGAAACACCATATATTTT. Its translation: CASSQVPGEPGNTIYF. V gene TRBV14 combines with J gene TRBJ1-3; TRBD1 is a possible D gene (5 bases). The germline V gene has CDR1 SGHDN and CDR2 FVKESK. V lost 1 base and J lost 4, with 14 bases in between. The CDR3 is made up of 16 amino acids.

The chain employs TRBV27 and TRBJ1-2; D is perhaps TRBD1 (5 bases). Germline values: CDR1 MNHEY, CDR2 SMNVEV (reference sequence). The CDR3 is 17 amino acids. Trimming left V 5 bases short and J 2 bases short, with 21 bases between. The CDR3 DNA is TGTGCCAGCAGTCCCGGCAGAGGGGAAGGGGCAAACTATGGCTACACCTTC. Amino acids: CASSPGRGEGANYGYTF.

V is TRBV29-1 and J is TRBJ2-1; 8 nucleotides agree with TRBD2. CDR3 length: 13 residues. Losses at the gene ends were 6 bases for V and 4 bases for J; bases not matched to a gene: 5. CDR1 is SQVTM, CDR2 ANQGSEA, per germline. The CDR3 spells CSVSRGVYNEQFF. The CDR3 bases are TGCAGCGTGTCGCGGGGGGTATACAATGAGCAGTTCTTC.

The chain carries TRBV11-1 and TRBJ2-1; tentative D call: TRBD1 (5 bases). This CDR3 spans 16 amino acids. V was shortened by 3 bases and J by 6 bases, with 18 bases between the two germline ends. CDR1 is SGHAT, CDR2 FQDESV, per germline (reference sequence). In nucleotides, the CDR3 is TGTGCCAGCAGCTTTACGACAGCTTTCCCCTTCAATGAGCAGTTCTTC. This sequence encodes CASSFTTAFPFNEQFF.

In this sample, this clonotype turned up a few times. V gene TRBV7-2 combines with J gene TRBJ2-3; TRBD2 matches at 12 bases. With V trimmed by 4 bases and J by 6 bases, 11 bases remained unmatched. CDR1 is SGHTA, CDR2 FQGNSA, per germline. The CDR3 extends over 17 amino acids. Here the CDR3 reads CASSYRLRLAGADTQYF. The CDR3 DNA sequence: TGTGCCAGCAGCTACCGATTGAGACTAGCGGGGGCGGATACGCAGTATTTT.

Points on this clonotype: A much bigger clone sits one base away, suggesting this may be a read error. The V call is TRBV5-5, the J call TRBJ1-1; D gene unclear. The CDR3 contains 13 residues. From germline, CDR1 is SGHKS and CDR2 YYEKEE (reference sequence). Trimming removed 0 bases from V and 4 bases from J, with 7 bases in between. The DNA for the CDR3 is TGTGCCAGCAGCTTGGCCAGCCCCACTGAAGCTTTCTTT. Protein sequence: CASSLASPTEAFF. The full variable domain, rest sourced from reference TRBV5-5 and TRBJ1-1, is DAGVTQSPTHLIKTRGQQVTLRCSPISGHKSVSWYQQVLGQGPQFIFQYYEKEERGRGNFPDRFSARQFPNYSSELNVNALLLGDSALYLCASSLASPTEAFFGQGTRLTVV.

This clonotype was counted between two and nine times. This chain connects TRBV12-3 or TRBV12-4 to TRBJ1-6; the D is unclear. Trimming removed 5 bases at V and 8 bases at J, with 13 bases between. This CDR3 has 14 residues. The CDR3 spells CASSTMTVDSPLHF. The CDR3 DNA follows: TGTGCCAGCAGTACTATGACGGTCGATTCACCCCTCCACTTT.

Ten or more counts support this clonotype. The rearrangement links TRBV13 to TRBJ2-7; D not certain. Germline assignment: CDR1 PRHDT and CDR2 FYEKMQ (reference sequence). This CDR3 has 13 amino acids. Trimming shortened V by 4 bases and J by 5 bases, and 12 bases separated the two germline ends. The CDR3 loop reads CASSSSPPNEQYF. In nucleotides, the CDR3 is TGTGCCAGCAGCTCTTCCCCCCCGAACGAGCAGTACTTC.

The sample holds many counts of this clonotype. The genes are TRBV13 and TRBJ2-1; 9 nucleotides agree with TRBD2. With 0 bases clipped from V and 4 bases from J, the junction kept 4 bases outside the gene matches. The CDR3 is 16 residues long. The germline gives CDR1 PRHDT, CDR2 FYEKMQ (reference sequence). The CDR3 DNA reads TGTGCCAGCAGCTTAGGCGGCGGGGGGGCTTACAATGAGCAGTTCTTC. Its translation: CASSLGGGGAYNEQFF.